This T cell receptor beta chain was obtained from a study of T cells in Graves' hyperthyroidism and ophthalmopathy (dated by TCRdb to about 2019). Regarding the complete study: Peripheral blood was collected at initial diagnosis, before any treatment. TCR V-J signatures able to tell the groups apart were searched for in a discovery cohort of 95 or so patients, of whom under 45 had Graves' ophthalmopathy and 55 to 60 had stable Graves' hyperthyroidism. Prospective prediction of ophthalmopathy was tested in an independent validation cohort consisting of under 20 hyperthyroidism patients and approximately 16 patients who later progressed to ophthalmopathy. The 100 discovery patients were randomly split 7:3 into training and test sets. In more than five Graves' hyperthyroidism patients, the study also compared T-cell repertoires from thyroid tissue with T-cell repertoires from blood. After blood sampling, hyperthyroidism patients were treated with methimazole at a starting dose of 30 mg daily, and ophthalmopathy patients were treated with high-dose intravenous methylprednisolone. According to the paper, TCR Vbeta CDR3 sequencing was carried out on 135 peripheral blood samples, which came from about 45 ophthalmopathy, under 85 hyperthyroidism and approximately 17 progressor patients.

The TCR beta CDR3 regions were amplified from the RNA transcripts. A first-round RT-PCR of the TCR CDR3 used the HTBI primer set with the Qiagen OneStep RT-PCR kit. The libraries were constructed in a second round of multiplex PCR and then size-selected and purified. Libraries were sequenced paired-end with 100 bp reads on an Illumina HiSeq2000. The paper's processing steps were these. SOAPnuke was used to process the raw data, with reads discarded if the reads contained adapters or uncalled bases, had a mean Phred below 15, or lacked an exact constant-primer or identifier match. High-quality paired reads were merged using COPE v1.2.5, and each unique nucleotide sequence was defined as a clonotype. Clonotypes were aligned to IMGT TRBV, TRBD and TRBJ reference segments using MiTCR v1.1. The analysis was restricted to V-J combinations with a frequency above 0.0001, which together covered about 99% of the repertoires. A TCS score was defined as the ratio of F50 (clonal expansion) to E x V (chaos), with BLOSUM62-based TCRdist applied between CDR3 peptides within each V-J. Welch's t-statistics and random forest reduced roughly 540 V-J features to around 14, which were used in a naive Bayes classifier (R e1071). TCRdb took the public reads, trimmed them with fastp at Q25, ran MiXCR for clone calling and kept in-frame beta chains. Identical CDR3 protein sequences are pooled into one entry, listed with their most common genes and DNA. These V and J calls rely on TCRdb rather than the paper's analysis. Across this sample there are 380,000 or so distinct CDR3 sequences, with approximately 15% seen only once. The ten most abundant clones make up roughly 25% of the sample.

CDR1 and CDR2, looked up from the germline V gene, are MDHEN and SYDVKM. Including cysteine and phenylalanine, the CDR3 has 11 amino acids. The retained sequence is limited to the CDR3, 33 bases, with the frame set at the first base. Trimming costs V 8 bases and J 5 bases, and their ends lie 8 bases apart. Stable Graves' hyperthyroidism was defined as the absence of progression to ophthalmopathy over 18 months of follow-up. Hyperthyroidism patients were newly diagnosed, had a disease duration of under 2 months, and were aged 18 to 65 years. Any patient with an uncontrolled infection, another autoimmune disease, pregnancy or lactation was excluded. Clinical symptoms, serum thyroxine and TRAb, thyroid ultrasound, and orbital computed tomography formed the basis for the diagnoses. PBMCs were separated from 10 ml of fresh peripheral blood using Ficoll-Paque density gradient centrifugation. Trizol reagent was used to extract total RNA, and RNA quality was then checked on an Agilent 2100 Bioanalyzer.

Remarks on this clonotype: What antigen it recognizes has not been identified. Base-call qualities are not available, and no considerably larger clone is one nucleotide away.

The paper as a whole reports these results and caveats: No statistical method was used to set the sample size in advance, and investigators knew the group allocation. In cross-validation, a model built on a 13 V-J signature told ophthalmopathy apart from stable hyperthyroidism with approximately 90% sensitivity and around 83% specificity, and in testing the same model reached 80%/75%. Most expanded thyroid clonotypes (frequency above 0.001) were also detected in blood, suggesting blood repertoires may reflect thyroid immune responses. In validation, the model predicted progression to ophthalmopathy with 55% to 71% sensitivity and approximately 72% specificity, a median of 6.5 months before onset.

Sequenced: blood. Rearrangement joined TRBV28 to TRBJ2-3, with the D segment possibly TRBD1 or TRBD2, each aligning over 5 bases. The TCR was taken from a woman younger than 45 with Graves' hyperthyroidism. At the DNA level, the sequence is TGTGCCAGCCTGGGGGTAGATACGCAGTATTTT. Protein translation: CASLGVDTQYF. The full variable domain, completed from the reference TRBV28 and TRBJ2-3 proteins outside the CDR3, reads DVKVTQSSRYLVKRTGEKVFLECVQDMDHENMFWYRQDPGLGLRLIYFSYDVKMKEKGDIPEGYSVSREKKERFSLILESASTNQTSMYLCASLGVDTQYFGPGTRLTVL.